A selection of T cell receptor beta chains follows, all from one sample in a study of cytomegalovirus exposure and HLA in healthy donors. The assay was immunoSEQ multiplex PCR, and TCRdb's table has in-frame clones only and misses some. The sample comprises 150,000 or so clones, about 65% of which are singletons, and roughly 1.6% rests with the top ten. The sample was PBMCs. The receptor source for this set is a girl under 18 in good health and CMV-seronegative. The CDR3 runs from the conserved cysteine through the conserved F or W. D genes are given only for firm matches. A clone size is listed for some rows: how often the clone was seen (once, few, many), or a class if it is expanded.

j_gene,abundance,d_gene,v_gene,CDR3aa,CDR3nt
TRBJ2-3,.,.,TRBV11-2,CASSLDKGGGTDTQYF,TGTGCCAGCAGCTTAGATAAAGGCGGGGGCACAGATACGCAGTATTTT
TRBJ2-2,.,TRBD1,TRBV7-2,CASSLNGGQVGGELFF,TGTGCCAGCAGCTTAAACGGCGGACAGGTCGGTGGGGAGCTGTTTTTT
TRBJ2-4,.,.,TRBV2,CASRGDILAKNIQYF,TGTGCCAGCAGGGGGGACATTTTAGCCAAAAACATTCAGTACTTC
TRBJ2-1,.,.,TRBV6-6,CASSRQDYNEQFF,TGTGCCAGCAGTCGCCAGGACTACAATGAGCAGTTCTTC
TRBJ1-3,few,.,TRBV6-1,CASSEVTLGNTIYF,TGTGCCAGCAGTGAAGTCACGCTAGGAAACACCATATATTTT
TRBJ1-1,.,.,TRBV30,CAWSVVVDTEAFF,TGTGCCTGGAGTGTAGTAGTGGACACTGAAGCTTTCTTT
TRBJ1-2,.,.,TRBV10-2,CASSERVNYGYTF,TGCGCCAGCAGTGAGCGGGTTAACTATGGCTACACCTTC
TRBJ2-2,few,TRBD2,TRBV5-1,CASSLPASGGENTGELFF,TGCGCCAGCAGCTTGCCGGCTAGCGGGGGTGAGAACACCGGGGAGCTGTTTTTT
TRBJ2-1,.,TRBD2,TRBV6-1,CASSDVGLAGEEFF,TGTGCCAGCAGTGACGTGGGGCTAGCGGGGGAGGAGTTCTTC
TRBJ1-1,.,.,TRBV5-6,CASKWGEGPTEAFF,TGTGCCAGCAAATGGGGAGAGGGTCCCACTGAAGCTTTCTTT
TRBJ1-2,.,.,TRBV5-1,CASSLEGQGYNYGYTF,TGCGCCAGCAGCTTGGAGGGGCAGGGCTATAACTATGGCTACACCTTC
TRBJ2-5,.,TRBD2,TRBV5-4,CAVALAGGRGQETQYF,TGTGCCGTCGCGCTAGCGGGGGGAAGGGGGCAAGAGACCCAGTACTTC
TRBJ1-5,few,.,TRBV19,CASSIRTNIGLNQPQHF,TGTGCCAGTAGTATTCGGACAAATATCGGCCTCAATCAGCCCCAGCATTTT
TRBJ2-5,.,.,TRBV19,CASSGAREQETQYF,TGTGCCTCCTCAGGGGCCCGTGAACAAGAGACCCAGTACTTC
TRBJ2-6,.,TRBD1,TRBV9,CASSVGAQTGGSGANVLTF,TGTGCCAGCAGCGTAGGCGCCCAGACAGGGGGCTCTGGGGCCAACGTCCTGACTTTC
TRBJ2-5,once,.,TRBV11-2,CASSTQGFEETQYF,TGTGCCAGCAGCACACAGGGATTCGAGGAGACCCAGTACTTC
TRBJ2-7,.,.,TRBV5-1,CASSLKSTSYEQYF,TGCGCCAGCAGCTTGAAGAGCACCTCCTACGAGCAGTACTTC
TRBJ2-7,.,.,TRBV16,CASSQSQSFYEQYF,TGTGCCAGCAGCCAATCACAGAGTTTCTACGAGCAGTACTTC
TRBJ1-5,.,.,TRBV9,CASTLAGRYSNQPQHF,TGTGCCAGCACCCTAGCGGGCAGATATAGCAATCAGCCCCAGCATTTT
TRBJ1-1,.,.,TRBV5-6,CASGPRGTEAFF,TGTGCCAGCGGCCCGCGCGGCACTGAAGCTTTCTTT
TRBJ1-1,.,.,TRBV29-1,CSAYIWNTEAFF,TGCAGCGCTTACATCTGGAACACTGAAGCTTTCTTT
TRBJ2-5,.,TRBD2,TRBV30,CAWSNGASGVGTQYF,TGTGCCTGGAGTAATGGGGCTAGCGGGGTGGGGACCCAGTACTTC
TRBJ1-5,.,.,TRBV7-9,CASTSGGGNQPQHF,TGTGCCAGCACCTCGGGGGGCGGCAATCAGCCCCAGCATTTT
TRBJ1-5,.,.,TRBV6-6,CASSYSQDGHNQPQHF,TGTGCCAGCAGTTACTCTCAGGACGGACACAATCAGCCCCAGCATTTT
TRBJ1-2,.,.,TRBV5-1,CASSRTETHGYTF,TGCGCCAGCAGCCGGACAGAAACTCATGGCTACACCTTC
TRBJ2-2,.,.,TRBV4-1,CASSQAGGRPGELFF,TGCGCCAGCAGCCAAGCGGGGGGCCGTCCCGGGGAGCTGTTTTTT
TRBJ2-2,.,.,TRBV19,CASRAVATGELFF,TGTGCCAGTAGGGCGGTGGCGACCGGGGAGCTGTTTTTT
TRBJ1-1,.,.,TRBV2,CASMMGAHVNTEAFF,TGTGCCAGCATGATGGGAGCCCACGTAAACACTGAAGCTTTCTTT
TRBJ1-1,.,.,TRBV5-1,CASSLAQVNTEAFF,TGCGCCAGCAGCTTGGCCCAGGTGAACACTGAAGCTTTCTTT
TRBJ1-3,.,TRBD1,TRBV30,CAWSLGGQGISGNTIYF,TGTGCCTGGAGTCTCGGCGGACAGGGGATTTCTGGAAACACCATATATTTT
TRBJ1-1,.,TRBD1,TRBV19,CASGTGKWSEAFF,TGTGCCAGCGGGACAGGGAAGTGGTCTGAAGCTTTCTTT
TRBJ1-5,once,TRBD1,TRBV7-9,CASSLSDRGSSQPQHF,TGTGCCAGCAGCTTATCGGACAGGGGGTCAAGTCAGCCCCAGCATTTT
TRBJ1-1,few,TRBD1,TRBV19,CASQGAVNTEAFF,TGTGCCTCACAGGGGGCGGTGAACACTGAAGCTTTCTTT
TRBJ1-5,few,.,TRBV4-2,CASSQGGVQPQHF,TGTGCCAGCAGCCAAGGGGGGGTGCAGCCCCAGCATTTT
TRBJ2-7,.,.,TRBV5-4,CASSLRGSYEQYF,TGTGCCAGCAGCTTACGAGGATCCTACGAGCAGTACTTC